The entry that follows covers one T cell receptor (beta chain) sequence. Its cognate antigen is unknown. The sample comes from a study of T-cell memory formation after mild COVID-19. This CDR3 is 14 amino acids long. J lost 5 bases, V lost 3 bases, and 7 bases had no gene match. Germline V gene sequence: CDR1 SGDLS, CDR2 YYNGEE. From 5'RACE with constant-segment primers came TCR alpha and TCR beta cDNA libraries that carried sample barcodes and UMIs. TCRdb itself ran the 5' RACE reads through MiXCR, one entry per CDR3 protein. Of hundreds of thousands of distinct CDR3 sequences listed, over 15% are singletons. Whole-study findings and limits: Most CD4+ clones that shrank were in CM and EM, while CD8+ ones turned up in EMRA. A second wave of clones peaked on day 37, and their SARS-CoV-2 specificity went unconfirmed. The appearance of some responding clones in pre-infection memory suggested that cross-reactive memory joined.

V gene TRBV9 combines with J gene TRBJ2-5, with 7 bases matching TRBD1. The sequenced sample was PBMCs or a T cell subset sorted from them (not recorded which). This receptor was taken from an adult woman who had mild COVID-19 (a few samples of this study predate the infection). Cell type and time point are not known. CDR3 coding DNA: TGTGCCAGCAGCGCCCGGGACAGATATGAGACCCAGTACTTC. Protein sequence: CASSARDRYETQYF.